This TCR beta chain is drawn from a study of T cell responses to AZD1222 COVID-19 vaccine. TCRdb keeps only in-frame clones here, not all; method: immunoSEQ multiplex PCR. Of over 130,000 clones listed, 88% are singletons. The CDR3 has 15 residues. V lost 2 bases, J lost 5 bases, and 8 bases stayed unmatched. CDR1 is MGHRA and CDR2 is YSYEKL in the germline V gene. Details on this clone: Its specificity is unknown.

Study-level results: Following two doses of AZD1222, Spike-specific TCR breadth and depth rose. Sampling captured repertoires only after the peak T cell response.

The receptor comes from an adult who received the AZD1222 COVID-19 vaccine. Sample: peripheral blood, taken 28 days after the second AZD1222 dose. V usage is TRBV4-1 and J usage is TRBJ1-1; 7 bases fit TRBD1. The CDR3 bases are TGCGCCAGCAGCCAACTGACAGGGAGGTGGACTGAAGCTTTCTTT. Translated: CASSQLTGRWTEAFF.